These T cell receptor beta chains were read from a single sample in a study of cytomegalovirus exposure and HLA in healthy donors. Assay: immunoSEQ multiplex PCR; the TCRdb copy retains only in-frame clones and omits some. The table records some 150,000 clones, 70% to 85% of them present only once. The sequenced material came from PBMCs. Every receptor here comes from a middle-aged woman in good health and CMV-seronegative. CDR3s include the opening cysteine and the closing phenylalanine or tryptophan. The order of the fields is clone size, V gene, J gene, D gene, CDR3 protein. A D gene is named only where the DNA matches it firmly. Only part of the rows carry a size: once, few, many, or a class if the clone is expanded.

clone size: -
V gene: TRBV2
J gene: TRBJ2-1
D gene: -
CDR3 protein: CASSDSIQVPFF

clone size: -
V gene: TRBV5-1
J gene: TRBJ1-1
D gene: -
CDR3 protein: CASSLGAASGTEAFF

clone size: -
V gene: TRBV4-1
J gene: TRBJ1-2
D gene: -
CDR3 protein: CASSRVPGLEGYTF

clone size: -
V gene: TRBV4-2
J gene: TRBJ2-1
D gene: -
CDR3 protein: CASSQGGGGRDPVIF

clone size: -
V gene: TRBV5-8
J gene: TRBJ2-7
D gene: TRBD2
CDR3 protein: CASSDGLADEQYF

clone size: -
V gene: TRBV18
J gene: TRBJ2-7
D gene: -
CDR3 protein: CASSPVQEIYEQYF

clone size: -
V gene: TRBV18
J gene: TRBJ2-7
D gene: -
CDR3 protein: CASSPRGTAASREQYF

clone size: -
V gene: TRBV11-2
J gene: TRBJ1-4
D gene: -
CDR3 protein: CASSLVGLGGKGIEKLFF

clone size: few
V gene: TRBV5-4
J gene: TRBJ2-2
D gene: TRBD2
CDR3 protein: CASSGLAGVGTGELFF

clone size: few
V gene: TRBV5-5
J gene: TRBJ2-7
D gene: -
CDR3 protein: CASTSGEVHYEQYF

clone size: -
V gene: TRBV7-9
J gene: TRBJ1-1
D gene: -
CDR3 protein: CASSSLGATEAFF

clone size: once
V gene: TRBV5-5
J gene: TRBJ2-5
D gene: -
CDR3 protein: CASSLDWGAGDGETQYF

clone size: -
V gene: TRBV14
J gene: TRBJ1-4
D gene: -
CDR3 protein: CASSQFQGLNEKLFF

clone size: -
V gene: TRBV30
J gene: TRBJ1-1
D gene: TRBD1
CDR3 protein: CAWAGQMNTEAFF

clone size: once
V gene: TRBV6-5
J gene: TRBJ2-7
D gene: -
CDR3 protein: CASSRLLGGTYEQYF

clone size: once
V gene: TRBV4-2
J gene: TRBJ1-5
D gene: -
CDR3 protein: CASSQDRGPQHF

clone size: -
V gene: TRBV7-6
J gene: TRBJ2-7
D gene: TRBD2
CDR3 protein: CASSLVGYSGGSYEQYF

clone size: -
V gene: TRBV4-3
J gene: TRBJ2-7
D gene: TRBD1
CDR3 protein: CASSQENRGPYEQYF

clone size: -
V gene: TRBV7-3
J gene: TRBJ2-3
D gene: TRBD2
CDR3 protein: CASSTGTSGWGTDTQYF

clone size: -
V gene: TRBV4-3
J gene: TRBJ1-4
D gene: TRBD1
CDR3 protein: CASSQHRGQANEKLFF

clone size: -
V gene: TRBV7-2
J gene: TRBJ2-1
D gene: TRBD2
CDR3 protein: CASSRGSPSSNEQFF

clone size: once
V gene: TRBV4-1
J gene: TRBJ1-1
D gene: -
CDR3 protein: CASSQERAGGRIEAFF

clone size: -
V gene: TRBV7-2
J gene: TRBJ2-3
D gene: TRBD1
CDR3 protein: CASTRDRATDTQYF

clone size: -
V gene: TRBV6-5
J gene: TRBJ2-1
D gene: -
CDR3 protein: CASSYSVGEVNNEQFF

clone size: -
V gene: TRBV5-4
J gene: TRBJ1-1
D gene: -
CDR3 protein: CASSLDSYTEAFF

clone size: -
V gene: TRBV7-6
J gene: TRBJ2-7
D gene: -
CDR3 protein: CASSFSSYEQYF

clone size: -
V gene: TRBV13
J gene: TRBJ1-1
D gene: TRBD1
CDR3 protein: CASSSLMGDRNTEAFF

clone size: -
V gene: TRBV11-2
J gene: -
D gene: TRBD1
CDR3 protein: CASSAGTGDSSYEQYF

clone size: -
V gene: TRBV9
J gene: TRBJ2-3
D gene: TRBD2
CDR3 protein: CASSVVSLAGVDTQYF

clone size: -
V gene: TRBV19
J gene: TRBJ1-1
D gene: -
CDR3 protein: CASSILTDTNTEAFF

clone size: few
V gene: TRBV9
J gene: TRBJ2-7
D gene: TRBD1
CDR3 protein: CASSPLDRDYEQYF

clone size: -
V gene: TRBV7-3
J gene: TRBJ2-7
D gene: -
CDR3 protein: CASSWGGGGEQYF

clone size: -
V gene: TRBV6-1
J gene: TRBJ1-2
D gene: -
CDR3 protein: CASRGDMLLYGYTF

clone size: -
V gene: TRBV25-1
J gene: TRBJ2-7
D gene: -
CDR3 protein: CASSWPSSYEQYF

clone size: -
V gene: TRBV27
J gene: TRBJ2-7
D gene: TRBD1
CDR3 protein: CASSIGQGYEQYF

clone size: -
V gene: TRBV6-1
J gene: TRBJ1-5
D gene: -
CDR3 protein: CASSETPGDQPQHF

clone size: -
V gene: TRBV28
J gene: TRBJ2-1
D gene: TRBD2
CDR3 protein: CASSLWLAGGRDEQFF

clone size: -
V gene: TRBV6-1
J gene: TRBJ1-3
D gene: -
CDR3 protein: CASSELGAGNGNTIYF

clone size: -
V gene: TRBV5-1
J gene: TRBJ2-1
D gene: -
CDR3 protein: CASSLARDGGGPGANNEQFF

clone size: -
V gene: TRBV9
J gene: TRBJ1-4
D gene: -
CDR3 protein: CASTAGAGSTNEKLFF

clone size: -
V gene: TRBV7-3
J gene: TRBJ2-1
D gene: TRBD2
CDR3 protein: CASSLMGLAGYNEQFF

clone size: once
V gene: TRBV28
J gene: TRBJ1-5
D gene: TRBD1
CDR3 protein: CASSQGAYSNQPQHF

clone size: -
V gene: TRBV6-4
J gene: TRBJ2-1
D gene: TRBD2
CDR3 protein: CASSGSGSRFNEQFF

clone size: -
V gene: TRBV5-4
J gene: TRBJ1-6
D gene: -
CDR3 protein: CASSLVTVSSYNSPLHF

clone size: -
V gene: TRBV29-1
J gene: TRBJ1-2
D gene: -
CDR3 protein: CSVVFLDSYNYGYTF

clone size: -
V gene: TRBV5-1
J gene: TRBJ2-3
D gene: -
CDR3 protein: CASKDSFFTDTQYF

clone size: -
V gene: TRBV6-5
J gene: TRBJ1-2
D gene: -
CDR3 protein: CASSTLQGNYGYTF

clone size: -
V gene: TRBV6-1
J gene: TRBJ1-3
D gene: -
CDR3 protein: CATKPPGVSGNTIYF

clone size: few
V gene: TRBV28
J gene: TRBJ2-1
D gene: -
CDR3 protein: CASSLWWGAYNEQFF

clone size: -
V gene: TRBV6-1
J gene: TRBJ2-3
D gene: -
CDR3 protein: CASSDGSSRPTDTQYF

clone size: once
V gene: TRBV7-2
J gene: TRBJ2-3
D gene: -
CDR3 protein: CASSLGGRGGTDTQYF

clone size: -
V gene: TRBV11-2
J gene: TRBJ2-7
D gene: TRBD2
CDR3 protein: CASASGYSYEQYF

clone size: -
V gene: TRBV15
J gene: TRBJ2-7
D gene: -
CDR3 protein: CATSSGPDRGEQYF

clone size: once
V gene: TRBV19
J gene: TRBJ1-1
D gene: TRBD1
CDR3 protein: CASSPGQTEAFF